This TCR beta chain was retrieved from a study of patients and donors after allogeneic stem cell transplantation. Germline values: CDR1 ENHRY, CDR2 SYGVKD. Trimming shortened V by 6 bases and J by 4 bases, and 12 bases separated the two germline ends. The length of the CDR3 is 14 residues. TCRdb analysed the RT-PCR reads with MiXCR anew, one entry per CDR3 protein. The table shows around 82,000 distinct CDR3 sequences, with approximately 5.2% occurring only once. This clonotype was counted many times. Material for sequencing was blood, either unsorted or a sorted T cell fraction (not recorded which). The rearrangement uses TRBV10-3 and TRBJ2-2; D could derive from TRBD1 or TRBD2 (5 bases each). This receptor was taken from a human donor who was either an allogeneic HSCT recipient or a stem cell or donor lymphocyte infusion donor (not recorded which). It is not recorded whose cells these are; they may come from a transplant donor. CDR3 sequence reads: CAISPGPRTGELFF. CDR3 bases: TGTGCCATCAGCCCGGGACCCCGCACCGGGGAGCTGTTTTTT.